This TCR beta chain is drawn from a study of T cell clonality in common variable immunodeficiency. Study observations and caveats: CVID subjects showed higher TCRbeta clonality than healthy controls. Reportedly, TCR beta sequences from common variable immunodeficiency showed fewer deletions and N-nucleotide insertions.

CVID and control samples used equivalent genomic DNA input. Using immunoSEQ multiplex PCR, the repertoire was profiled, and TCRdb retains in-frame clones only, with some absent. This sample carries roughly 30,000 clones, none of them present only once. As concerns this clone: Its cognate antigen is unknown. The read ends 3 residues shy of where the CDR3 ends; the end is completed using the germline J gene.

The germline V gene encodes CDR1 GTSNPN and CDR2 SVGIG (reference sequence). The CDR3 spans 12 residues. The CVID group had some 15 females and 30 or so males, mean age around 40. Blood samples were heparinized, about 5 to 8 ml per donor. Sequences were obtained from peripheral blood mononuclear cells. This chain links TRBV30 with TRBJ2-4; 9 nucleotides agree with TRBD2. The sequence was collected from a human donor with common variable immunodeficiency. The CDR3 region is CAWIRGGARQYF. Partial CDR3 DNA: TGTGCCTGGATACGCGGGGGGGCCCGT.